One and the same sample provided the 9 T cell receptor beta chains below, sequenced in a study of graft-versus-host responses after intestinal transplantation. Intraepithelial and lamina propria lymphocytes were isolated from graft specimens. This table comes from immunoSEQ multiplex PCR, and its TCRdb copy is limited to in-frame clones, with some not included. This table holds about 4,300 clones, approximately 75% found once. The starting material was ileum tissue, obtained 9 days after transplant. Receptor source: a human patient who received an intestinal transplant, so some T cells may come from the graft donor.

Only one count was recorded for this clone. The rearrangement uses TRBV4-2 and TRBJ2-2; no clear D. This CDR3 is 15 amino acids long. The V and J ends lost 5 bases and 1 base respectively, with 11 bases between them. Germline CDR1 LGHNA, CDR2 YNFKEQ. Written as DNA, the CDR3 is TGTGCCAGCAGCATATCGACGGTGAACACCGGGGAGCTGTTTTTT. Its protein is CASSISTVNTGELFF.

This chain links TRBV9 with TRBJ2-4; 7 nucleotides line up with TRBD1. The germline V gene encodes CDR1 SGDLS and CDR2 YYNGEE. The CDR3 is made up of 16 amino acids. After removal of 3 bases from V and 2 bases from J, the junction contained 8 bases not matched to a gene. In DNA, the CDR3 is TGTGCCAGCAGCGCGGGACAGCTTAGGACCAAAAACATTCAGTACTTC. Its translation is CASSAGQLRTKNIQYF.

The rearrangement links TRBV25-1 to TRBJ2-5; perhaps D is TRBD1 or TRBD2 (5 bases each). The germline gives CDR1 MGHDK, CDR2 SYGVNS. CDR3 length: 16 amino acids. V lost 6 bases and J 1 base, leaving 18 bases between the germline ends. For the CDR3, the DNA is TGTGCCAGCAGATCTCTGGGGACGGTCCTCCAAGAGACCCAGTACTTC. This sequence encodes CASRSLGTVLQETQYF.

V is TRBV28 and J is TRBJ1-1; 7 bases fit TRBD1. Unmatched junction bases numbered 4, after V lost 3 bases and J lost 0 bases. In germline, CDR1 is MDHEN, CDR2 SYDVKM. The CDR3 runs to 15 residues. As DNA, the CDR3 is TGTGCCAGCAGTTTCTGGGGACAGTTGAACACTGAAGCTTTCTTT. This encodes CASSFWGQLNTEAFF.

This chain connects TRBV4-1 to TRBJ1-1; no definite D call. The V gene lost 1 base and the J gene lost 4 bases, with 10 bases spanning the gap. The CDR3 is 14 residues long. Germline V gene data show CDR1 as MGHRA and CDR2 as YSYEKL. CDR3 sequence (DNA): TGCGCCAGCAGCCAAGTGTTCCGCAGCACTGAAGCTTTCTTT. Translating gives CASSQVFRSTEAFF.

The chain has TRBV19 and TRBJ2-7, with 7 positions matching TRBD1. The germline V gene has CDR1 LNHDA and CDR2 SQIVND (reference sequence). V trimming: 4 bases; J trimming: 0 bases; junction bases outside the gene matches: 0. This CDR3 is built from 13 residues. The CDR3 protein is CASSRDSSYEQYF. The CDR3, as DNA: TGTGCCAGTAGTAGGGACAGCTCCTACGAGCAGTACTTC.

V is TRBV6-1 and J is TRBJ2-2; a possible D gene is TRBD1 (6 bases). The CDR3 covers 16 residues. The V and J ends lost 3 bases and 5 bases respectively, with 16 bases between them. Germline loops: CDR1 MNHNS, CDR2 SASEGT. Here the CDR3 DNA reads TGTGCCAGCAGTGAGTGGGTTTGGGGACAAACCGGGGAGCTGTTTTTT. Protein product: CASSEWVWGQTGELFF.

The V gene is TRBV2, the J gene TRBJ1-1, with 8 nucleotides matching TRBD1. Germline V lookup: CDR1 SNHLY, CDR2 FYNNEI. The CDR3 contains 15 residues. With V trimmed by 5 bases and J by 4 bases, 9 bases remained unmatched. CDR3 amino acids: CASSPDRVESTEAFF. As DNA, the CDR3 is TGTGCCAGCAGTCCGGACAGGGTAGAATCCACTGAAGCTTTCTTT.

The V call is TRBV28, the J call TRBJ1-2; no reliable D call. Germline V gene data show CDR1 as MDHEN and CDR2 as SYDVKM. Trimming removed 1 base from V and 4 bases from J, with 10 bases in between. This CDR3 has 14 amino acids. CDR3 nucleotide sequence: TGTGCCAGCAGTTTATTCTATTACACCTATGGCTACACCTTC. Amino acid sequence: CASSLFYYTYGYTF.